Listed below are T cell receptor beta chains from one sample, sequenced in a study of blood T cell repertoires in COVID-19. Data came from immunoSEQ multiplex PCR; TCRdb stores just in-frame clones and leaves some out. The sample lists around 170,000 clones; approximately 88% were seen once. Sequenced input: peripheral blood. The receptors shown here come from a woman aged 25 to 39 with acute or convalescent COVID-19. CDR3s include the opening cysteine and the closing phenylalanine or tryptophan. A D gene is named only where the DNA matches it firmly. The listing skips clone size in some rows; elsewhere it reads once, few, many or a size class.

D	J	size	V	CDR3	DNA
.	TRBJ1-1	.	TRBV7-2	CASSLRGGTEAFF	TGTGCCAGCAGCTTAAGGGGCGGCACTGAAGCTTTCTTT
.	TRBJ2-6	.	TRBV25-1	CASRSGGANVLTF	TGTGCCAGCAGGTCCGGGGGGGCCAACGTCCTGACTTTC
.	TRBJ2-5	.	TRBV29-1	CSHPGGLGTQYF	TGCAGCCATCCCGGAGGGCTGGGGACCCAGTACTTC
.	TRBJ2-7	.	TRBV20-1	CSASTLTNYEQYF	TGCAGTGCCAGTACCCTAACCAACTACGAGCAGTACTTC
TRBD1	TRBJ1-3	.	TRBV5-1	CASSPVTGAGNTIYF	TGCGCCAGCAGCCCCGTGACAGGGGCGGGAAACACCATATATTTT
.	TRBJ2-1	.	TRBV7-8	CASSLERWSHEQFF	TGTGCCAGCAGCTTAGAACGGTGGAGCCATGAGCAGTTCTTC
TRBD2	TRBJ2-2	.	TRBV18	CASSPGTSGNTGELFF	TGTGCCAGCTCACCTGGGACTAGCGGAAACACCGGGGAGCTGTTTTTT
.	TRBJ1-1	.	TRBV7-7	CASSSSGTEAFF	TGTGCTAGCAGCTCCTCGGGCACTGAAGCTTTCTTT
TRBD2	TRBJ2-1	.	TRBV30	CACSGNVYNEQFF	TGTGCCTGTAGCGGGAATGTTTACAATGAGCAGTTCTTC
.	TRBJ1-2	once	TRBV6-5	CASGTLGGNYGYTF	TGTGCCAGCGGAACGCTCGGGGGGAACTATGGCTACACCTTC
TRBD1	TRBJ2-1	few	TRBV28	CASSSGTALSYNEQFF	TGTGCCAGCAGTTCTGGGACAGCCCTCTCCTACAATGAGCAGTTCTTC
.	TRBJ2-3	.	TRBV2	CASTWTFETDTQYF	TGTGCCAGCACTTGGACATTCGAGACAGATACGCAGTATTTT
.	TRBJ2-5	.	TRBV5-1	CASSARTEQETQYF	TGCGCCAGCAGCGCGAGGACAGAGCAAGAGACCCAGTACTTC
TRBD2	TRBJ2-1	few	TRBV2	CASSDTSVTNEQFF	TGTGCCAGCAGTGACACTAGCGTAACCAATGAGCAGTTCTTC
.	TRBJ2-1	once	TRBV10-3	CAISTLGNEQFF	TGTGCCATCAGTACTCTAGGAAATGAGCAGTTCTTC
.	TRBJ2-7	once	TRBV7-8	CASSPSSKYEQYF	TGTGCCAGCAGTCCTTCTAGTAAGTACGAGCAGTACTTC
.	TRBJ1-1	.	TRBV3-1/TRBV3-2	CASSQDWGRKAFF	TGTGCCAGCAGCCAAGACTGGGGCAGGAAAGCTTTCTTT
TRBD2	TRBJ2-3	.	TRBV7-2	CASSLHPGLGGRTQYF	TGTGCCAGCAGCTTACACCCGGGACTAGGGGGTAGGACGCAGTATTTT
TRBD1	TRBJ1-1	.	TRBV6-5	CASSRAGGRSEAFF	TGTGCCAGCAGCCGAGCAGGGGGCAGGAGTGAAGCTTTCTTT
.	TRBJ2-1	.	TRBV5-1	CASRNRLEQFF	TGCGCCAGCCGCAACAGGCTTGAGCAGTTCTTC
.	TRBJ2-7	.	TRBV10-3	CAISVGGFDEQYF	TGTGCCATCAGCGTCGGGGGTTTCGACGAGCAGTACTTC